This TCR beta chain is drawn from a study of beta chain features in type 1 diabetes. Study-wide results and caveats: Among all four CD4+ subsets, Type 1 diabetes patients had TCRB CDR3s that were moderately but significantly shorter. Relative to healthy donors, patients appeared to have naive, central memory and Treg TCRB repertoires that were more similar.

The isolated RNA, all of it, was reverse transcribed, so expressed TCRB transcripts were what got sequenced. The protocol was immunoSEQ multiplex PCR, while the TCRdb copy is restricted to in-frame clones and leaves out a portion. This sample carries 20,000 to 25,000 clones, under 60% of them seen once, and the ten largest clones take 0.37%. This CDR3 has 12 residues. Germline CDR1 is SNHLY and CDR2 is FYNNEI. V lost 7 bases, J lost 6 bases, and 10 bases lay in between. About this clone itself: The antigen is undetermined.

This chain links TRBV2 with TRBJ2-1; no definite D call. This TCR derives from a man aged 18-30 years with type 1 diabetes. The sample comprised stem cell memory CD4+ T cells from blood. The CDR3 sequence: CASTDVGNEQFF. The CDR3 coding sequence is TGTGCCAGCACTGACGTCGGCAATGAGCAGTTCTTC.